This record covers a single T cell receptor beta chain. Its cognate antigen is unknown. This specimen comes from a study of OX40 agonist ivuxolimab in advanced cancers. The overall study: Males comprised roughly four fifths of the group, whose mean age was approximately 60 years (range 23 to 79). Three partial responders included one hepatocellular carcinoma patient and two cutaneous melanoma patients.

Measured with immunoSEQ multiplex PCR; TCRdb has only the in-frame clones, and not every one. There are tens of thousands of clones in the sample; under 90% occur only once, and around 7.5% lies in the top ten. Regarding the study as a whole: Clonal expansion from baseline to week 6 occurred in both CD4+ and CD8+ T cells.

The CDR3 contains 16 residues. Germline CDR1 reads MDHEN; CDR2 reads SYDVKM. V lost 2 bases to trimming and J lost 6 bases; unmatched junction nucleotides: 9. The J gene is TRBJ2-2, the V gene TRBV28; TRBD2 aligns across 7 bases. This receptor was obtained from an adult with an advanced solid tumor such as melanoma, head and neck, liver or kidney cancer. Sequencing was performed on CD4+ or CD8+ T cells sorted from blood, taken in a trial of the OX40 agonist ivuxolimab. The CDR3 region is CASSLISAGRAGELFF. The CDR3 nucleotides read TGTGCCAGCAGTTTAATCTCGGCGGGGAGGGCCGGGGAGCTGTTTTTT.